This record looks at one TCR beta chain sequence and its context. The sample comes from a study of blood T cell repertoires in COVID-19. The CDR3 has 12 residues. Germline values: CDR1 MNHEY, CDR2 SVGAGI. V was clipped by 10 bases and J by 6 bases, with 16 bases between them. Assay used: immunoSEQ multiplex PCR; TCRdb lists only in-frame clones, some missing. In the table there are approximately 160,000 clones, approximately 85% of which are singletons. The chain has TRBV6-5 and TRBJ2-7; a weak D match, TRBD1 (5 bases). This TCR came from a man in his sixties who had recovered from COVID-19. Sequencing was performed on peripheral blood. The CDR3 loop reads CATSFARVEQYF. The DNA for the CDR3 is TGTGCCACCTCTTTCGCCAGGGTCGAGCAGTACTTC.